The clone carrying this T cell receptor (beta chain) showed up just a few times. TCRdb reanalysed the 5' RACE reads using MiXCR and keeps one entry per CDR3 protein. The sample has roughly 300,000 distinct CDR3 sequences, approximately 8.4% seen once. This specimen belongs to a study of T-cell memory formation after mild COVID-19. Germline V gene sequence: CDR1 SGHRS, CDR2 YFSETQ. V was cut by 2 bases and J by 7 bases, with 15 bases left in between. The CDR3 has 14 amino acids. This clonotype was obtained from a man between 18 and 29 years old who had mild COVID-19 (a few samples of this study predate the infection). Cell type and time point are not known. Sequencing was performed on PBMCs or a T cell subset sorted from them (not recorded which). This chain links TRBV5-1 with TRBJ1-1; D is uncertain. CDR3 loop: CASSFLAPADEAFF. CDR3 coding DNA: TGCGCCAGCAGCTTCCTCGCCCCCGCAGATGAAGCTTTCTTT.